A selection of T cell receptor beta chains follows, all from one sample in a study of cytomegalovirus exposure and HLA in healthy donors. Method: immunoSEQ multiplex PCR; TCRdb's copy keeps in-frame clones and lacks some. In the table there are over 95,000 clones, over 75% of which are singletons. Sequencing was done on a sample of PBMCs. The receptors shown here come from a man between 40 and 49 years old in good health and CMV-seropositive. CDR3s include the opening cysteine and the closing phenylalanine or tryptophan. D genes are given only for firm matches. Clone size is shown for a subset of rows, as once, few, many or a class of expanded clone.

J gene	D gene	clone size	V gene	CDR3 protein	CDR3 DNA
TRBJ2-3	.	.	TRBV7-2	CASSLVNQGLETDTQYF	TGTGCCAGCAGCTTAGTTAATCAGGGGTTGGAGACAGATACGCAGTATTTT
TRBJ2-2	.	.	TRBV5-4	CASSLSGRTGELFF	TGTGCCAGCAGCTTGTCAGGGAGGACCGGGGAGCTGTTTTTT
TRBJ2-1	.	.	TRBV21-1	CASSASGGVNEQFF	TGTGCCAGCAGCGCGAGCGGGGGGGTGAATGAGCAGTTCTTC
TRBJ2-7	TRBD1	few	TRBV9	CASSGPTGRHEQYF	TGTGCCAGCAGCGGGCCGACAGGGCGACACGAGCAGTACTTC
TRBJ2-5	TRBD1	.	TRBV6-1	CASRAGGTLRETQYF	TGTGCCAGCAGGGCAGGGGGAACTTTGCGAGAGACCCAGTACTTC
TRBJ1-6	.	.	TRBV30	CAWSVSQGNSPLHF	TGTGCCTGGAGTGTAAGTCAGGGAAATTCACCCCTCCACTTT
TRBJ2-7	TRBD1	.	TRBV9	CASSVAGTGGVEQYF	TGTGCCAGCAGCGTAGCGGGGACAGGGGGCGTCGAGCAGTACTTC
TRBJ1-1	TRBD1	.	TRBV18	CASSPTGEGTEAFF	TGTGCCAGCTCACCCACAGGGGAAGGCACTGAAGCTTTCTTT
TRBJ2-2	.	.	TRBV9	CASSVDHSTGELFF	TGTGCCAGCAGCGTAGATCACAGCACCGGGGAGCTGTTTTTT
TRBJ2-7	.	few	TRBV5-1	CASSLSFPAYEQYF	TGCGCCAGCAGCTTATCTTTCCCAGCCTACGAGCAGTACTTC
TRBJ2-1	.	.	TRBV9	CASSVASGYNEQFF	TGTGCCAGCAGCGTAGCTTCCGGGTACAATGAGCAGTTCTTC
TRBJ2-1	.	.	TRBV28	CASRAGEGVEFF	TGTGCCAGCAGGGCAGGGGAAGGTGTGGAGTTCTTC
TRBJ2-7	TRBD2	.	TRBV7-3	CASSFSGGPYEQYF	TGTGCCAGCAGCTTTAGCGGGGGGCCCTACGAGCAGTACTTC
TRBJ1-2	.	once	TRBV29-1	CSVKQGPLYGYTF	TGCAGCGTTAAACAGGGCCCCCTTTATGGCTACACCTTC
TRBJ2-6	TRBD1	.	TRBV29-1	CSVVQGAITSGANVLTF	TGCAGCGTTGTTCAGGGGGCTATAACCTCTGGGGCCAACGTCCTGACTTTC
TRBJ1-1	.	.	TRBV7-2	CASSRGGTGKRTEAFF	TGTGCCAGCAGCCGTGGAGGGACGGGCAAAAGGACTGAAGCTTTCTTT
TRBJ1-3	.	.	TRBV5-1	CASSFTGSSGNTIYF	TGCGCCAGCAGCTTTACGGGTTCGTCTGGAAACACCATATATTTT
TRBJ1-1	.	once	TRBV4-1	CASSQGGARVDTEAFF	TGCGCCAGCAGCCAAGGTGGGGCCAGGGTGGACACTGAAGCTTTCTTT